A selection of T cell receptor beta chains follows, all from one sample in a study of blood T cell repertoires in COVID-19. TCRdb's table, derived via immunoSEQ multiplex PCR, lists solely in-frame clones and lacks some. This table holds some 220,000 clones, 75% to 85% found once. Sequenced sample: peripheral blood. The receptors were sampled from a human donor in a cohort sampled during active COVID-19. Both conserved end residues are part of each CDR3. Fields, in order: CDR3 protein, CDR3 DNA, V gene, clone size, D gene, J gene. D genes are given only for firm matches. Only some rows state a clone size, as once, few, many or a class for expanded clones.

cdr3_aa: CASIIDRGLGKLFF
cdr3_nt: TGTGCCAGCATTATAGACAGGGGGCTAGGAAAACTGTTTTTT
v_call: TRBV6-6
clone_size: -
d_call: TRBD1
j_call: TRBJ1-4

cdr3_aa: CASSEDRVSNQPQHF
cdr3_nt: TGTGCCAGCAGTGAGGACAGGGTGAGCAATCAGCCCCAGCATTTT
v_call: TRBV6-4
clone_size: once
d_call: TRBD1
j_call: TRBJ1-5

cdr3_aa: CASSYRLLPTEPGNTIYF
cdr3_nt: TGTGCCAGCAGTTACCGTCTTCTCCCTACAGAGCCTGGAAACACCATATATTTT
v_call: TRBV6-2/TRBV6-3
clone_size: once
d_call: -
j_call: TRBJ1-3

cdr3_aa: CASSQAGQGFGYTF
cdr3_nt: TGCGCCAGCAGCCAAGCCGGACAGGGATTTGGCTACACCTTC
v_call: TRBV4-1
clone_size: few
d_call: TRBD1
j_call: TRBJ1-2

cdr3_aa: CASSPGANEQYF
cdr3_nt: TGTGCCAGCAGCCCAGGGGCCAACGAGCAGTACTTC
v_call: TRBV6-5
clone_size: few
d_call: -
j_call: TRBJ2-7

cdr3_aa: CASSLKQLAGGFTDTQYF
cdr3_nt: TGTGCCAGCAGCCTGAAGCAACTAGCGGGGGGATTCACAGATACGCAGTATTTT
v_call: TRBV5-4
clone_size: -
d_call: TRBD2
j_call: TRBJ2-3

cdr3_aa: CSAPQGGEQYF
cdr3_nt: TGCAGTGCTCCTCAGGGAGGCGAGCAGTACTTC
v_call: TRBV20-1
clone_size: -
d_call: -
j_call: TRBJ2-7

cdr3_aa: CASSVDGAGQPQHF
cdr3_nt: TGTGCCAGCAGCGTAGATGGGGCAGGTCAGCCCCAGCATTTT
v_call: TRBV9
clone_size: -
d_call: -
j_call: TRBJ1-5

cdr3_aa: CASSPPLGDRKTNEQFF
cdr3_nt: TGTGCCAGCTCACCACCGCTTGGGGACAGAAAAACGAATGAGCAGTTCTTC
v_call: TRBV18
clone_size: -
d_call: TRBD1
j_call: TRBJ2-1

cdr3_aa: CASKLEGTLNYGYTF
cdr3_nt: TGTGCCAGCAAACTAGAGGGAACCCTTAACTATGGCTACACCTTC
v_call: TRBV2
clone_size: -
d_call: -
j_call: TRBJ1-2

cdr3_aa: CASSQKRGGHTDTQYF
cdr3_nt: TGTGCCAGCAGCCAAAAGCGGGGGGGGCACACAGATACGCAGTATTTT
v_call: TRBV5-4
clone_size: -
d_call: TRBD2
j_call: TRBJ2-3

cdr3_aa: CASSLVSGGRETQYF
cdr3_nt: TGTGCCAGCAGTTTGGTCAGCGGGGGTCGAGAGACCCAGTACTTC
v_call: TRBV27
clone_size: -
d_call: TRBD2
j_call: TRBJ2-5

cdr3_aa: CATSDPSSGNTIYF
cdr3_nt: TGTGCCACCAGTGACCCCTCCTCTGGAAACACCATATATTTT
v_call: TRBV24-1
clone_size: many
d_call: -
j_call: TRBJ1-3

cdr3_aa: CSASTGGWDTGELFF
cdr3_nt: TGCAGTGCTAGTACGGGAGGGTGGGACACCGGGGAGCTGTTTTTT
v_call: TRBV20-1
clone_size: -
d_call: TRBD2
j_call: TRBJ2-2

cdr3_aa: CASSLSTPGIAGGVTDTQYF
cdr3_nt: TGTGCCAGCAGTTTATCTACCCCTGGGATCGCGGGAGGGGTCACAGATACGCAGTATTTT
v_call: TRBV27
clone_size: -
d_call: TRBD2
j_call: TRBJ2-3

cdr3_aa: CASSLQSYEQYF
cdr3_nt: TGTGCCAGCAGCTTGCAATCCTACGAGCAGTACTTC
v_call: TRBV5-6
clone_size: -
d_call: -
j_call: TRBJ2-7